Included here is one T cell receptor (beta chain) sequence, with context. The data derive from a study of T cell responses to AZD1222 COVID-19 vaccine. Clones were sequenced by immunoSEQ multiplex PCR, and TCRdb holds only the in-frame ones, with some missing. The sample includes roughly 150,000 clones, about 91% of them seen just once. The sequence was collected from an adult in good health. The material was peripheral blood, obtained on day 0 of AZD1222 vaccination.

CDR3 region: CASRTTGSENSPLHF. CDR3 bases: TGTGCCAGTAGAACGACAGGGTCTGAGAATTCACCCCTCCACTTT. The chain uses TRBV19 and TRBJ1-6; 7 nucleotides line up with TRBD1. The J segment lost 7 bases and the V segment lost 6 bases, leaving 9 bases of the junction unmatched. Germline V gene sequence: CDR1 LNHDA, CDR2 SQIVND (reference sequence). The CDR3 is 15 residues long.